The next 14 T cell receptor beta chains were all read from a single sample in a study of blood T cell repertoires in COVID-19. Profiling relied on immunoSEQ multiplex PCR, and the TCRdb table lists in-frame clones only, not all of them. The sample records hundreds of thousands of clones, around 90% being singletons. The source material was PBMCs or T cells enriched from blood (not recorded which). These receptors were obtained from a woman aged 18-29 years with acute COVID-19.

The chain carries TRBV28 and TRBJ2-7; 8 nucleotides agree with TRBD1. Germline V gene lookup returns CDR1 MDHEN and CDR2 SYDVKM. After removal of 5 bases from V and 6 bases from J, the junction contained 12 bases not matched to a gene. The length of the CDR3 is 15 residues. The CDR3 nucleotides are TGTGCCAGCAGTACCCCCTGGACAGGGAAGGGCGAGCAGTACTTC. Translated, it gives CASSTPWTGKGEQYF.

The chain uses TRBV18 and TRBJ2-5; 7 bases match TRBD1. V trimming: 6 bases; J trimming: 5 bases; junction bases outside the gene matches: 6. The CDR3 loop spans 13 amino acids. Germline CDR1 and CDR2: KGHSH and LQKENI. This CDR3 is CASSSNRGETQYF. Written as DNA, the CDR3 is TGTGCCAGCTCGTCTAACAGGGGCGAGACCCAGTACTTC.

The rearrangement uses TRBV30 and TRBJ2-5, with TRBD1 identical over 7 bases. Germline V gene data show CDR1 as GTSNPN and CDR2 as SVGIG (reference sequence). The CDR3 is made up of 12 amino acids. With V trimmed by 5 bases and J by 5 bases, 5 bases remained unmatched. CDR3 loop: CAWGDRAETQYF. The CDR3 nucleotides read TGTGCCTGGGGCGACAGGGCCGAGACCCAGTACTTC.

V usage is TRBV9 and J usage is TRBJ2-7; D is perhaps TRBD1 (6 bases). V dropped 7 bases and J dropped 2 bases, with 10 bases sitting between them. This CDR3 contains 12 residues. From germline, CDR1 is SGDLS and CDR2 YYNGEE. CDR3 loop: CASGRDTYEQYF. The CDR3 DNA sequence: TGTGCCAGCGGCCGGGACACCTACGAGCAGTACTTC.

This chain joins TRBV28 and TRBJ2-1; TRBD2 agrees at 7 bases. Trimming cost V 3 bases and J 5 bases; bases outside gene matches: 4. The CDR3 covers 14 residues. The germline gives CDR1 MDHEN, CDR2 SYDVKM. CDR3 DNA sequence: TGTGCCAGCAGTTTGAGCGGGGAGAACAATGAGCAGTTCTTC. As protein: CASSLSGENNEQFF.

The V and J genes are TRBV5-6 and TRBJ2-7, with 7 bases matching TRBD2. The CDR3 is 16 residues long. Germline V gene data show CDR1 as SGHDT and CDR2 as YYEEEE. The junction had 7 bases not matched to a gene; V was cut back by 0 bases and J by 1 base. CDR3 loop: CASSLGSGATSYEQYF. Here the CDR3 DNA reads TGTGCCAGCAGCTTGGGGAGCGGGGCTACTTCCTACGAGCAGTACTTC.

This chain connects TRBV18 to TRBJ1-3; the D is unclear. The CDR3 is made up of 15 amino acids. Per the germline V gene, CDR1 is KGHSH and CDR2 is LQKENI. The V and J ends lost 2 bases and 0 bases respectively, with 8 bases between them. CDR3 in DNA: TGTGCCAGCTCACCAACAGAAAACTCTGGAAACACCATATATTTT. It specifies CASSPTENSGNTIYF.

This chain connects TRBV25-1 to TRBJ2-3; 9 nucleotides align to TRBD2. Trimming cost V 2 bases and J 5 bases; bases outside gene matches: 11. The CDR3 extends over 17 amino acids. CDR1 and CDR2 from the germline V gene are MGHDK and SYGVNS. This chain's CDR3 is CASSEEGSGSFGDTQYF. In DNA form, the CDR3 reads TGTGCCAGCAGTGAAGAGGGTAGCGGGAGTTTCGGAGATACGCAGTATTTT.

This clone was counted a single time. The chain has TRBV27 and TRBJ1-1; 7 bases are a match to TRBD1. CDR1 is MNHEY and CDR2 is SMNVEV in the germline V gene (reference sequence). The CDR3 has 11 amino acids. V gave up 7 bases and J gave up 4 bases; unmatched junction bases: 0. CDR3 in DNA: TGTGCCAGCACAGGGGGCACTGAAGCTTTCTTT. It codes for CASTGGTEAFF.

The genes are TRBV5-1 and TRBJ1-2; D uncertain. The germline CDR1 and CDR2 sequences are SGHRS and YFSETQ. V was trimmed by 4 bases and J by 2 bases, leaving 18 bases between them. This CDR3 spans 16 amino acids. Here the CDR3 DNA reads TGCGCCAGCAGCCCCGACCTCGGCAGGAGGAACTATGGCTACACCTTC. The encoded protein is CASSPDLGRRNYGYTF.

V usage is TRBV11-2 and J usage is TRBJ2-5, with D tentatively TRBD2 (6 bases). The CDR3 has 15 amino acids. The germline gives CDR1 SGHAT, CDR2 FQNNGV. The V end was cut by 1 base, the J end by 4 bases, with 13 bases between. Written as DNA, the CDR3 is TGTGCCAGCAGCTTAGGCCCTAGCGCAGGAGAGACCCAGTACTTC. It codes for CASSLGPSAGETQYF.

This clone was seen more than once but under ten times. The limits of the CDR3 on the DNA are not certain, so only TCRdb's listed CDR3 is given. The V gene is TRBV28, the J gene TRBJ2-7; TRBD1, the table's D call, was not compared with the DNA. In germline, CDR1 is MDHEN, CDR2 SYDVKM. The CDR3 is made up of 15 amino acids, end residues included. This CDR3 is CASSSSGQVSYEQYF.

The genes are TRBV6-5 and TRBJ2-7, with 9 bases that match TRBD2. With V trimmed by 4 bases and J by 3 bases, 1 base remained unmatched. The germline gives CDR1 MNHEY, CDR2 SVGAGI. The CDR3 is 13 residues long. CDR3 sequence: CASSLAGVYEQYF. The CDR3 DNA follows: TGTGCCAGCAGTTTAGCGGGAGTCTACGAGCAGTACTTC.

This sequence joins TRBV7-9 and TRBJ2-2, with TRBD2 identical over 9 bases. V lost 4 bases and J lost 0; bases outside the gene matches: 6. CDR1 and CDR2 from the germline V gene are SEHNR and FQNEAQ (reference sequence). This CDR3 is 17 amino acids long. The CDR3 coding sequence is TGTGCCAGCAGCTCTAGTCGACTAGCGGCGAACACCGGGGAGCTGTTTTTT. This encodes CASSSSRLAANTGELFF.